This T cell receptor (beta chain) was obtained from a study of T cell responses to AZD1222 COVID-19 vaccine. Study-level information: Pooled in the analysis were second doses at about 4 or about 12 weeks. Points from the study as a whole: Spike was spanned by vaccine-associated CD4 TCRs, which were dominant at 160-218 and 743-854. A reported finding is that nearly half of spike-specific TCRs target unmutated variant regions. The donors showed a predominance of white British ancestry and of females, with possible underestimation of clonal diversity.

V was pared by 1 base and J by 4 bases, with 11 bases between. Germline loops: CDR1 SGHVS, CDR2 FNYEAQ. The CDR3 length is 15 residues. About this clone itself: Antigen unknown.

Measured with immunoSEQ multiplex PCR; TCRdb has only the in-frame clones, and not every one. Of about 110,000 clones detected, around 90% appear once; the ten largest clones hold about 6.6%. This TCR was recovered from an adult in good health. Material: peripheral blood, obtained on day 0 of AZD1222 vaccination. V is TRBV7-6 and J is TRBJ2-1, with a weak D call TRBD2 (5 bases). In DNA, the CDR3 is TGTGCCAGCAGCTTAGGCCAAGGACTGTACAATGAGCAGTTCTTC. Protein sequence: CASSLGQGLYNEQFF.